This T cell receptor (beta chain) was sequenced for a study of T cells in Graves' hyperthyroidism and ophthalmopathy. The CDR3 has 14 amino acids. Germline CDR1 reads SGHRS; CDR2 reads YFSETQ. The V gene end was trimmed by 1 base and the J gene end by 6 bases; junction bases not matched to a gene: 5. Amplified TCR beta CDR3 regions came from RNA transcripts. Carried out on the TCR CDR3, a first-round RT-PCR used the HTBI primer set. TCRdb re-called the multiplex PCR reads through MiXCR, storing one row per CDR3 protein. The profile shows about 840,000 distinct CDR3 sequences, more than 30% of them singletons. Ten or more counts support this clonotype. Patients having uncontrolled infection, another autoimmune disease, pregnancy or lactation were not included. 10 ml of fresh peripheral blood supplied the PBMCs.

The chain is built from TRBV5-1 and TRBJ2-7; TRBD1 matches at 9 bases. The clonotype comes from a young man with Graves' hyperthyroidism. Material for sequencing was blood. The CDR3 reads CASSLNRGQGEQYF. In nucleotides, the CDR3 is TGCGCCAGCAGCTTGAACAGGGGACAGGGCGAGCAGTACTTC.